This paragraph reports one T cell receptor (beta chain). This sample is drawn from a study of glioma-infiltrating T cells after dendritic cell vaccination. Measured with immunoSEQ multiplex PCR; TCRdb has only the in-frame clones, and not every one. Altogether 80,000 to 95,000 clones are present, approximately 81% being singletons, with the ten largest covering roughly 8.4%. This CDR3 has 13 amino acids. Germline V gives CDR1 MNHEY, CDR2 SMNVEV (reference sequence). The germline V and J ends were trimmed by 3 bases and 1 base, with 6 bases remaining between them. Described time point: after dendritic cell vaccination, including at tumor progression/relapse.

V is TRBV27 and J is TRBJ1-1; D call uncertain. This material consisted of blood, taken after dendritic cell vaccination. The sequence was obtained from a human donor with glioblastoma. The CDR3 sequence: CASSLRENTEAFF. CDR3 in DNA: TGTGCCAGCAGTTTGCGAGAGAACACTGAAGCTTTCTTT.